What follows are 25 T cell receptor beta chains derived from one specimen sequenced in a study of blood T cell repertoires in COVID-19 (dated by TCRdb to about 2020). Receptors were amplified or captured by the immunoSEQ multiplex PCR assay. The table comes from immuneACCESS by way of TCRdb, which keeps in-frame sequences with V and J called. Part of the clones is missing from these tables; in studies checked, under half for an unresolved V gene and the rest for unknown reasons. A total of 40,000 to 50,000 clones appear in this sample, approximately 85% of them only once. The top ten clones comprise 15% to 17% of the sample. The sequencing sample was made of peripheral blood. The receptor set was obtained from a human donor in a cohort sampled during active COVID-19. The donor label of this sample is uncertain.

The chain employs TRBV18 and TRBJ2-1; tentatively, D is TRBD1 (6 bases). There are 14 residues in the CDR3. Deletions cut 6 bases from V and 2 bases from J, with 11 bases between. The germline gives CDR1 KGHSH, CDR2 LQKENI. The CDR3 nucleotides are TGTGCCAGCTCGCCCGGACAGACCTACAATGAGCAGTTCTTC. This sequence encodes CASSPGQTYNEQFF. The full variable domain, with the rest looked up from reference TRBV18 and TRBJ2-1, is NAGVMQNPRHLVRRRGQEARLRCSPMKGHSHVYWYRQLPEEGLKFMVYLQKENIIDESGMPKERFSAEFPKEGPSILRIQQVVRGDSAAYFCASSPGQTYNEQFFGPGTRLTVL.

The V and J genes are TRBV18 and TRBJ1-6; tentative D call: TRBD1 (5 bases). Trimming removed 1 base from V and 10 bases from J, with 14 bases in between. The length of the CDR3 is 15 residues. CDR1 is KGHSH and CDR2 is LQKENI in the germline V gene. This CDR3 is CASSPRPGSESPLHF. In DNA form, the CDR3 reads TGTGCCAGCTCACCACGCCCAGGGTCTGAATCACCCCTCCACTTT.

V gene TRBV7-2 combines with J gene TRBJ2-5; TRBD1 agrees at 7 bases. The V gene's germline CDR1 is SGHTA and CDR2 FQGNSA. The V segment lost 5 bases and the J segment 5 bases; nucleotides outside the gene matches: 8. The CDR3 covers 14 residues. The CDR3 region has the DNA TGTGCCAGCAGCGGAAACCGGGGACAGGAGACCCAGTACTTC. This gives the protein CASSGNRGQETQYF. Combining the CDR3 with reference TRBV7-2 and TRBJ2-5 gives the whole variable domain GAGVSQSPSNKVTEKGKDVELRCDPISGHTALYWYRQSLGQGLEFLIYFQGNSAPDKSGLPSDRFSAERTGGSVSTLTIQRTQQEDSAVYLCASSGNRGQETQYFGPGTRLLVL.

For the CDR3, the DNA is TGTGCCAGCTCCCAAGGGGGTCTCCAGCGGGGCTACACCTTC. Translated: CASSQGGLQRGYTF. J is TRBJ1-2 and V is TRBV6-6, with D perhaps matching TRBD1 (6 bases). Between the trimmed V and J ends, which lost 8 bases and 8 bases, there was a span of 21 bases. CDR1 and CDR2 from the germline V gene are MNHNY and SVGAGI (reference sequence). The CDR3 is made up of 14 amino acids.

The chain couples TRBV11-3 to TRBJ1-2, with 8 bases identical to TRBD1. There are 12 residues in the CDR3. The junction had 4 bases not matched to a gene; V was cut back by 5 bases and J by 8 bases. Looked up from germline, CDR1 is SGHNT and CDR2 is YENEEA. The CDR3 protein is CASSRRGRGYTF. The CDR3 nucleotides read TGTGCCAGCAGCCGCAGGGGGCGAGGCTACACCTTC.

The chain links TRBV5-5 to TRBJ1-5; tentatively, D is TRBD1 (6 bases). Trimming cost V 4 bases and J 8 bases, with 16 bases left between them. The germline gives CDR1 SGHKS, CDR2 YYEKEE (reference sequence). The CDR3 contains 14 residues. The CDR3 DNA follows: TGTGCCAGCAGCCGAGGGGACACCGTGGAGCCCCAGCATTTT. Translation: CASSRGDTVEPQHF.

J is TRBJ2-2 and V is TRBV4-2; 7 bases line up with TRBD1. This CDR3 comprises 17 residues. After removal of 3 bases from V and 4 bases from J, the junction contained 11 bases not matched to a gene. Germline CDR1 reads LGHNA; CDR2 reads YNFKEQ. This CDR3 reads CASSQTGSDRATGELFF. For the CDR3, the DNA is TGTGCCAGCAGCCAGACGGGTAGCGACAGGGCCACCGGGGAGCTGTTTTTT.

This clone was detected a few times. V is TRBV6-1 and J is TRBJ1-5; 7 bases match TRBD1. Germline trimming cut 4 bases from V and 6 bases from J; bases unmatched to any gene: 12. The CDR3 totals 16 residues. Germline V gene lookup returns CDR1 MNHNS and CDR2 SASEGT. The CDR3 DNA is TGTGCCAGCAGTGCTCAGGGGGTTATGGTATTTCAGCCCCAGCATTTT. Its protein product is CASSAQGVMVFQPQHF.

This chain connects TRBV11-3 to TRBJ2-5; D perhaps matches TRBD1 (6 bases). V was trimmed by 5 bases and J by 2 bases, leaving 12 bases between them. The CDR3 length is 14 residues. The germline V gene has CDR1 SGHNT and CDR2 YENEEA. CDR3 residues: CASSPGQKQETQYF. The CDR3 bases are TGTGCCAGCAGCCCAGGACAGAAACAAGAGACCCAGTACTTC.

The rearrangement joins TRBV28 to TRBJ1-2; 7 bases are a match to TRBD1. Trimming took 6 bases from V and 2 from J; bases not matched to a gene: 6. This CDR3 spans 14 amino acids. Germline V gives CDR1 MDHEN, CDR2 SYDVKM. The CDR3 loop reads CASRPQGENYGYTF. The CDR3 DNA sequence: TGTGCCAGCAGACCCCAGGGGGAGAACTATGGCTACACCTTC.

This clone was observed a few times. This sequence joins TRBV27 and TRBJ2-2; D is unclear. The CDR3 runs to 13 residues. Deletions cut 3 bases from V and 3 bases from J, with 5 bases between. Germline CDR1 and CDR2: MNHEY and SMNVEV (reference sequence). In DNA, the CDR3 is TGTGCCAGCAGTTTCGGAGACACCGGGGAGCTGTTTTTT. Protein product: CASSFGDTGELFF.

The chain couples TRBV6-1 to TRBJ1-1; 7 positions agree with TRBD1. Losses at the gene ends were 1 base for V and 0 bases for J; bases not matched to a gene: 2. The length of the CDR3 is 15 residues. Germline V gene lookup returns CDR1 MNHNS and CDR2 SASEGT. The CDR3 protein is CASSEVGTVNTEAFF. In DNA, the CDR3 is TGTGCCAGCAGTGAAGTAGGGACAGTGAACACTGAAGCTTTCTTT.

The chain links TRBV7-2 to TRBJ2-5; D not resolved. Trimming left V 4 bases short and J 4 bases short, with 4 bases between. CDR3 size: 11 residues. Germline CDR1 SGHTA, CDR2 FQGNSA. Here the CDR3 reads CASSSGETQYF. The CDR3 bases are TGTGCCAGCAGCTCCGGAGAGACCCAGTACTTC.

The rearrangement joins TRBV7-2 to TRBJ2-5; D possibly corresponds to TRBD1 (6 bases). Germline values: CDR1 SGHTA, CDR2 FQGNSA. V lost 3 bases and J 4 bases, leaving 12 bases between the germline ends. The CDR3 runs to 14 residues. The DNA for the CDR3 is TGTGCCAGCAGCTTGCTTTGGGGGCGAGAGACCCAGTACTTC. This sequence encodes CASSLLWGRETQYF. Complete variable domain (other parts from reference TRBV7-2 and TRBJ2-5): GAGVSQSPSNKVTEKGKDVELRCDPISGHTALYWYRQSLGQGLEFLIYFQGNSAPDKSGLPSDRFSAERTGGSVSTLTIQRTQQEDSAVYLCASSLLWGRETQYFGPGTRLLVL.

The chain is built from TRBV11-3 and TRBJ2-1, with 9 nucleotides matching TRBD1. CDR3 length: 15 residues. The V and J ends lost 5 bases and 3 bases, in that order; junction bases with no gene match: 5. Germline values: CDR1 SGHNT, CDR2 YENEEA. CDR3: CASSVGTGRYNEQFF. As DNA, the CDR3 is TGTGCCAGCAGCGTCGGGACAGGGCGCTACAATGAGCAGTTCTTC.

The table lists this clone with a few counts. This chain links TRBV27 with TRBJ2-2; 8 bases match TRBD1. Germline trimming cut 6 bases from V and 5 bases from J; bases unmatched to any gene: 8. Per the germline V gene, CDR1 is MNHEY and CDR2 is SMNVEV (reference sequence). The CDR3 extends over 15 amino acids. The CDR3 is CASRRQGLGTGELFF. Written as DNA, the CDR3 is TGTGCCAGCAGGAGACAGGGGTTGGGAACCGGGGAGCTGTTTTTT.

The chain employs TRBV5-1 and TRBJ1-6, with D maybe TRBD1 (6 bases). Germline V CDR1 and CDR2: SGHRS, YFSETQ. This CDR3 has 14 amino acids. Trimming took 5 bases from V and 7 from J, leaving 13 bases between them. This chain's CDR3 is CASRPGGLNSPLHF. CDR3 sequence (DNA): TGCGCCAGCAGACCGGGGGGGCTGAATTCACCCCTCCACTTT.

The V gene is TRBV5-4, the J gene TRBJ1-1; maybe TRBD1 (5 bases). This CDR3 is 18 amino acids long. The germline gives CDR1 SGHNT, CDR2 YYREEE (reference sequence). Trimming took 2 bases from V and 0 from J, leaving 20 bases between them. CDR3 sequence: CASSLFGGGRVMNTEAFF. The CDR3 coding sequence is TGTGCCAGCAGCTTATTTGGGGGAGGTAGGGTCATGAACACTGAAGCTTTCTTT.

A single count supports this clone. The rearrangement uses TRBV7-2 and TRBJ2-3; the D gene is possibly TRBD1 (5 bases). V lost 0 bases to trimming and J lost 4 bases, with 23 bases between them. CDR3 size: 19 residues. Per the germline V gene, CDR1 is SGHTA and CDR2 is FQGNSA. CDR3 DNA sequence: TGTGCCAGCAGCTTAGCGGGTGGTAAGGGGCGCAGGTCCCCAGATACGCAGTATTTT. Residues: CASSLAGGKGRRSPDTQYF.

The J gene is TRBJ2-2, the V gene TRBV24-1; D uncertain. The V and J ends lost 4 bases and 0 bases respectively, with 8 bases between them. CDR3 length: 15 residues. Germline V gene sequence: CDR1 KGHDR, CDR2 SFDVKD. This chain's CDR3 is CATSDPTSNTGELFF. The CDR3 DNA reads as TGTGCCACCAGTGACCCGACATCGAACACCGGGGAGCTGTTTTTT.

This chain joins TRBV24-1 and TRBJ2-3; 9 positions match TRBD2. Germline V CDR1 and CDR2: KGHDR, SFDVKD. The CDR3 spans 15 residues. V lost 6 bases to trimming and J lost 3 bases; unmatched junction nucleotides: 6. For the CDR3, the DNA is TGTGCCACCAGTCCTAGCGGGGAATATACAGATACGCAGTATTTT. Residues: CATSPSGEYTDTQYF.

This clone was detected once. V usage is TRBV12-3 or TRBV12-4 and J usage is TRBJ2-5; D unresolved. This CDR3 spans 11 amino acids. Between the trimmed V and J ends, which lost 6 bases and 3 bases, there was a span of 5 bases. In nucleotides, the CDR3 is TGTGCCAGCAGCCATGAAGAGACCCAGTACTTC. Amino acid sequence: CASSHEETQYF.

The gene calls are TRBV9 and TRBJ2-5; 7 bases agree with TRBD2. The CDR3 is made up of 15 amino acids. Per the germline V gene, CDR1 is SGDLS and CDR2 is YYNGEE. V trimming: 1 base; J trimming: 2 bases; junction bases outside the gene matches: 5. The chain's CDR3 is CASSVNTGGQETQYF. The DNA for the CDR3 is TGTGCCAGCAGCGTAAATACCGGGGGGCAAGAGACCCAGTACTTC.

CDR3 DNA: TGTGCCAGCAGTGGTCAGCGGGGGGGCCTCGAGCAGTACTTC. Translation gives CASSGQRGGLEQYF. The chain couples TRBV2 to TRBJ2-7, with 10 bases lining up with TRBD2. Germline CDR1 reads SNHLY; CDR2 reads FYNNEI. This CDR3 is 14 amino acids long. V dropped 4 bases and J dropped 6; count of bases not matched to a gene: 6.

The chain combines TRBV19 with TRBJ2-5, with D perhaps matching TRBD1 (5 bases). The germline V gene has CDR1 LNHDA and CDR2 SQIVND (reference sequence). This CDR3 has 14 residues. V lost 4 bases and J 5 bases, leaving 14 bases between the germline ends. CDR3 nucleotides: TGTGCCAGTAGTAATGGAGCAGGGTCGGAGACCCAGTACTTC. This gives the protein CASSNGAGSETQYF.